Presented here are 23 T cell receptor beta chains from one specimen sequenced in a study of shared clonotypes between healthy human individuals. Generated by immunoSEQ multiplex PCR, the TCRdb table keeps only in-frame clones and is missing some. The table shows about 820,000 clones, with approximately 92% occurring only once. Positive CCR7 selection of CD45RO-negative cells yielded the naive CD8 cells, and terminally differentiated effector memory CD45RA+ cells were excluded. The sequenced sample was naive CD8+ T cells sorted from blood. The receptor set was obtained from a man between 25 and 39 years old in good health.

The chain couples TRBV27 to TRBJ2-3; TRBD1 agrees at 9 bases. Germline V gene data show CDR1 as MNHEY and CDR2 as SMNVEV (reference sequence). There are 16 residues in the CDR3. V shed 8 bases and J 1 base; nucleotides not matched to a gene: 10. CDR3 DNA: TGTGCCAGCCCCCCGGGACAGGGTTGGCGCACAGATACGCAGTATTTT. Residues: CASPPGQGWRTDTQYF.

The J gene is TRBJ2-1, the V gene TRBV7-9; 10 bases fit TRBD1. Germline trimming cut 5 bases from V and 8 bases from J; bases unmatched to any gene: 12. This CDR3 region has 16 residues. Germline CDR1 and CDR2: SEHNR and FQNEAQ (reference sequence). CDR3 residues: CASSPSGGQGSDEQFF. The CDR3 DNA sequence: TGTGCCAGCAGCCCCTCCGGGGGACAGGGGAGCGATGAGCAGTTCTTC.

V is TRBV6-1 and J is TRBJ2-1; the D gene is possibly TRBD2 (6 bases). The CDR3 extends over 15 amino acids. Germline CDR1 MNHNS, CDR2 SASEGT. With 4 bases removed from V and 10 bases from J, the gap between germline ends came to 20 bases. The CDR3 sequence is CASSGRDSGRREQFF. The CDR3 DNA is TGTGCCAGCAGTGGGCGGGACTCGGGCCGGCGGGAGCAGTTCTTC.

V and J are TRBV2 and TRBJ2-2, with no clear D. Trimming cost V 6 bases and J 0 bases, with 5 bases left between them. The CDR3 totals 13 residues. Germline V lookup: CDR1 SNHLY, CDR2 FYNNEI. In DNA form, the CDR3 reads TGTGCCAGCAGCGCTCCGAACACCGGGGAGCTGTTTTTT. This sequence encodes CASSAPNTGELFF. Supplemented by reference TRBV2 and TRBJ2-2, the full variable domain reads EPEVTQTPSHQVTQMGQEVILRCVPISNHLYFYWYRQILGQKVEFLVSFYNNEISEKSEIFDDQFSVERPDGSNFTLKIRSTKLEDSAMYFCASSAPNTGELFFGEGSRLTVL.

The chain combines TRBV27 with TRBJ2-1; no clear D. The CDR3 has 13 residues. Germline values: CDR1 MNHEY, CDR2 SMNVEV (reference sequence). Trimming pared 3 bases from V and 7 bases from J, leaving 10 bases between. CDR3 nucleotide sequence: TGTGCCAGCAGTTTTGGGGTAGGGAATGAGCAGTTCTTC. This translates into CASSFGVGNEQFF.

Note on this clone: The sample contains more than one DNA sequence encoding this CDR3. The chain has TRBV19 and TRBJ2-1; 8 bases match TRBD2. J lost 0 bases, V lost 3 bases, and 1 base had no gene match. CDR1 LNHDA and CDR2 SQIVND come from the germline V gene (reference sequence). The CDR3 consists of 15 residues. This chain's CDR3 is CASSIAGGSYNEQFF. The CDR3 nucleotides are TGTGCCAGTAGTATCGCGGGAGGCTCCTACAATGAGCAGTTCTTC.

The V call is TRBV5-1, the J call TRBJ1-2; D possibly corresponds to TRBD1 (5 bases). Germline V gives CDR1 SGHRS, CDR2 YFSETQ. Trimming pared 4 bases from V and 0 bases from J, leaving 10 bases between. The CDR3 extends over 14 amino acids. The CDR3 DNA follows: TGCGCCAGCAGCCCGGACAAACCTAACTATGGCTACACCTTC. This gives the protein CASSPDKPNYGYTF.

This sequence joins TRBV6-5 and TRBJ1-3; tentative D call: TRBD1 (6 bases). The CDR3 extends over 14 amino acids. Germline assignment: CDR1 MNHEY and CDR2 SVGAGI. Between the trimmed V and J ends, which lost 5 bases and 0 bases, there was a span of 8 bases. CDR3 DNA: TGTGCCAGCAGTGGGGGCAGCTCTGGAAACACCATATATTTT. This codes for CASSGGSSGNTIYF.

In its sample, this clone was seen once. The V gene is TRBV2, the J gene TRBJ1-3, with D hard to call. Germline loops: CDR1 SNHLY, CDR2 FYNNEI. The V and J ends lost 3 bases and 0 bases respectively, with 9 bases between them. CDR3 length: 15 amino acids. The CDR3 coding sequence is TGTGCCAGCAGTGAGGGCTTCTACTCTGGAAACACCATATATTTT. Amino acids: CASSEGFYSGNTIYF.

The gene calls are TRBV6-1 and TRBJ1-5; D possibly corresponds to TRBD1 (6 bases). From germline, CDR1 is MNHNS and CDR2 SASEGT. V lost 7 bases and J lost 2, with 12 bases in between. This CDR3 region has 14 residues. In nucleotides, the CDR3 is TGTGCCAGCATGTGGGGGGGCGGCAATCAGCCCCAGCATTTT. Translation gives CASMWGGGNQPQHF.

This rearrangement joins TRBV19 to TRBJ1-5, with 8 bases identical to TRBD1. The length of the CDR3 is 14 residues. The V and J ends lost 5 bases and 3 bases, in that order; junction bases with no gene match: 3. The V gene's germline CDR1 is LNHDA and CDR2 SQIVND (reference sequence). The CDR3 is CASSAQGVNQPQHF. CDR3 sequence (DNA): TGTGCCAGTAGTGCACAGGGGGTCAATCAGCCCCAGCATTTT.

The chain joins TRBV27 to TRBJ2-7; TRBD2 agrees at 11 bases. Germline loops: CDR1 MNHEY, CDR2 SMNVEV (reference sequence). The CDR3 consists of 13 residues. The CDR3: CATSGTSGYEQYF. The CDR3 region has the DNA TGTGCTACTTCCGGGACTAGCGGCTACGAGCAGTACTTC.

The chain employs TRBV4-1 and TRBJ1-2; no definite D call. There are 15 residues in the CDR3. The germline gives CDR1 MGHRA, CDR2 YSYEKL. V was shortened by 0 bases and J by 8 bases, with 16 bases between the two germline ends. CDR3: CASSQDRSSGWGYTF. Written as DNA, the CDR3 is TGCGCCAGCAGCCAAGACCGTTCGTCCGGGTGGGGCTACACCTTC.

The chain recombines TRBV7-9 with TRBJ2-7, with 10 bases matching TRBD2. Trimming took 5 bases from V and 3 from J; bases not matched to a gene: 4. The length of the CDR3 is 14 residues. Per germline, CDR1 SEHNR and CDR2 FQNEAQ (reference sequence). CDR3 in DNA: TGTGCCAGCAGCCGGACTAGCGGAGGCTACGAGCAGTACTTC. Translated, it gives CASSRTSGGYEQYF.

This clone was seen a single time. The chain recombines TRBV10-3 with TRBJ1-2; TRBD1 is a possible D gene (6 bases). V was pared by 7 bases and J by 0 bases, with 12 bases between. The germline V gene has CDR1 ENHRY and CDR2 SYGVKD. The CDR3 is made up of 14 amino acids. CDR3 in amino acids: CAITQGSANYGYTF. DNA of the CDR3: TGTGCCATCACACAGGGATCGGCTAACTATGGCTACACCTTC.

This chain joins TRBV30 and TRBJ2-2; D unresolved. This CDR3 is 12 amino acids long. The germline CDR1 and CDR2 sequences are GTSNPN and SVGIG (reference sequence). V was clipped by 2 bases and J by 7 bases, with 8 bases between them. CDR3 region: CAWSLWVGELFF. In DNA, the CDR3 is TGTGCCTGGAGTTTGTGGGTCGGGGAGCTGTTTTTT.

The gene calls are TRBV6-4 and TRBJ1-2; maybe TRBD1 (5 bases). The CDR3 length is 15 residues. The ends were cut back, 1 base at V and 6 bases at J, with 15 bases in the middle. The germline V gene has CDR1 MRHNA and CDR2 SNTAGT. CDR3 in DNA: TGTGCCAGCAGTGACTTGGACACCGAGATGGATGGCTACACCTTC. Encoded protein: CASSDLDTEMDGYTF.

The table lists this clone with a few counts. This chain links TRBV7-9 with TRBJ1-3; TRBD1 matches 7 bases. CDR3 length equals 15 residues. Trimming removed 5 bases from V and 1 base from J; junction bases left unmatched: 5. Germline CDR1 SEHNR, CDR2 FQNEAQ (reference sequence). CDR3 sequence (DNA): TGTGCCAGCAGCACCGACAGGGTATCTGGAAACACCATATATTTT. This encodes CASSTDRVSGNTIYF.

The rearrangement links TRBV19 to TRBJ2-7; D gene uncertain. V was trimmed by 4 bases and J by 2 bases, leaving 9 bases between them. This CDR3 comprises 13 residues. Germline assignment: CDR1 LNHDA and CDR2 SQIVND (reference sequence). The CDR3 sequence is CASSTNLAYEQYF. The CDR3 nucleotides are TGTGCCAGTAGTACGAACTTAGCCTACGAGCAGTACTTC.

The chain recombines TRBV20-1 with TRBJ2-2; no clear D. Trimming left V 7 bases short and J 1 base short, with 4 bases between. Germline V gives CDR1 DFQATT, CDR2 SNEGSKA (reference sequence). The CDR3 is 11 residues long. CDR3 DNA sequence: TGCAGTGTCAGGAACACCGGGGAGCTGTTTTTT. As protein: CSVRNTGELFF.

J is TRBJ2-1 and V is TRBV7-9; D is ambiguous. CDR3 length equals 15 residues. Germline V gene data show CDR1 as SEHNR and CDR2 as FQNEAQ (reference sequence). The V and J ends lost 5 bases and 1 base respectively, with 12 bases between them. CDR3 region: CASSPIMRSYNEQFF. Here the CDR3 DNA reads TGTGCCAGCAGCCCGATCATGCGGTCCTACAATGAGCAGTTCTTC.

The chain is built from TRBV27 and TRBJ2-2; 9 positions match TRBD2. The CDR3 loop spans 15 amino acids. CDR1 and CDR2 (germline): MNHEY, SMNVEV (reference sequence). V shed 7 bases and J 6 bases; nucleotides not matched to a gene: 9. The CDR3 nucleotides are TGTGCCAGCAAGCTCGTAGCGGGAGATCCCGGGGAGCTGTTTTTT. Translation gives CASKLVAGDPGELFF.

This sequence joins TRBV4-1 and TRBJ2-2, with 7 positions matching TRBD1. This CDR3 has 14 amino acids. Germline CDR1 and CDR2: MGHRA and YSYEKL. The V segment lost 1 base and the J segment 7 bases; nucleotides outside the gene matches: 3. Here the CDR3 DNA reads TGCGCCAGCAGCCAAGCGACAGGGAACGGGGAGCTGTTTTTT. Translating gives CASSQATGNGELFF.